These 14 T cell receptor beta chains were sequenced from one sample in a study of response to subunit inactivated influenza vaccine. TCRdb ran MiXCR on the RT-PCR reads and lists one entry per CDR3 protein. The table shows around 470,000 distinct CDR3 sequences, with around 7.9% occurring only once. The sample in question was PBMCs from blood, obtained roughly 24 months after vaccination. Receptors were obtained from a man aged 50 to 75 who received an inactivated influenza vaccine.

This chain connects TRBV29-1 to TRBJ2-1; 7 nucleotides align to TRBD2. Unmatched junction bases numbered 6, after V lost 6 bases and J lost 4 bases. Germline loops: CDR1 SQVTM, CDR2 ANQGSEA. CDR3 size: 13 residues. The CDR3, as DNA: TGCAGCGTAGCGGGACGGTCTTACAATGAGCAGTTCTTC. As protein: CSVAGRSYNEQFF.

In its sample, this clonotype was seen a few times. CDR3 sequence (DNA): TGTGCCAGCAGCCAAGTAGCGGGGAGATCCTACGAGCAGTACTTC. As protein: CASSQVAGRSYEQYF. J is TRBJ2-7 and V is TRBV3-1; 8 positions agree with TRBD2. The CDR3 spans 15 residues. Trimming removed 1 base from V and 1 base from J; junction bases left unmatched: 3. CDR1 is LGHDT and CDR2 is YNNKEL in the germline V gene (reference sequence).

CDR3 bases: TGTGCCAGCAGCCAGGGGTTCAGCAATGAGCAGTTCTTC. This sequence encodes CASSQGFSNEQFF. This chain connects TRBV27 to TRBJ2-1; D might be TRBD1 (6 bases). V lost 6 bases to trimming and J lost 6 bases, with 12 bases between them. CDR3 length equals 13 residues. CDR1 and CDR2 from the germline V gene are MNHEY and SMNVEV (reference sequence).

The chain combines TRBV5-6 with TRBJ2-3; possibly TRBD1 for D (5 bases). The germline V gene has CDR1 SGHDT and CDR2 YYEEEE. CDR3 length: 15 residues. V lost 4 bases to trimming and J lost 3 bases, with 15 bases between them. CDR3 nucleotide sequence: TGTGCCAGCAGCCTCCGACAGCTTAGGACAGATACGCAGTATTTT. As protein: CASSLRQLRTDTQYF.

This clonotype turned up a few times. This CDR3 reads CASSPLAGTEQYF. As DNA, the CDR3 is TGTGCCAGCAGTCCCTTGGCCGGGACCGAGCAGTACTTC. This sequence joins TRBV28 and TRBJ2-7; D is tentatively TRBD1 or TRBD2 (5 bases each). Germline V gene data show CDR1 as MDHEN and CDR2 as SYDVKM. Trimming shortened V by 5 bases and J by 6 bases, and 14 bases separated the two germline ends. The CDR3 spans 13 residues.

The CDR3 coding sequence is TGTGCCAGCAGACTAGGGGAGAATCAGCCCCAGCATTTT. It yields the protein CASRLGENQPQHF. The genes are TRBV12-3 or TRBV12-4 and TRBJ1-5; weak D call: TRBD1 (5 bases). There are 13 residues in the CDR3. Trimming removed 6 bases from V and 4 bases from J, with 10 bases in between.

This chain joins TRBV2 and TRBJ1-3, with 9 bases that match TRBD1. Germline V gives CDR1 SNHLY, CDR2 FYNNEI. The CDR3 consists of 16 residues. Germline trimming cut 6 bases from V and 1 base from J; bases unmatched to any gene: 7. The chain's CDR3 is CASRGTGHKSGNTIYF. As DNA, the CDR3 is TGTGCCAGCAGGGGGACAGGGCACAAATCTGGAAACACCATATATTTT.

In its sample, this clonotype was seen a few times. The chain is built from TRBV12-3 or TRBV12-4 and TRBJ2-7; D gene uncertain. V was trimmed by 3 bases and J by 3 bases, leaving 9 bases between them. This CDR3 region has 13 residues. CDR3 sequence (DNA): TGTGCCAGCAGTTTGGGCTACTTCTACGAGCAGTACTTC. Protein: CASSLGYFYEQYF.

CDR3: CASSTRTGALTGELFF. The CDR3 DNA is TGTGCCAGCAGCACACGGACAGGGGCCCTAACCGGGGAGCTGTTTTTT. The chain is built from TRBV11-3 and TRBJ2-2; 9 bases map to TRBD1. Germline trimming cut 5 bases from V and 5 bases from J; bases unmatched to any gene: 9. The CDR3 contains 16 residues. CDR1 and CDR2 (germline): SGHNT, YENEEA.

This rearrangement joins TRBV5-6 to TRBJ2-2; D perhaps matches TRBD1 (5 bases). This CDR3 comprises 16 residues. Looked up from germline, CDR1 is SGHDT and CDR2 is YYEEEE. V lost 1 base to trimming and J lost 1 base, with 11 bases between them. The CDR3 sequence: CASSLIRERNTGELFF. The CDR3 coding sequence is TGTGCCAGCAGCTTGATCAGGGAACGGAACACCGGGGAGCTGTTTTTT.

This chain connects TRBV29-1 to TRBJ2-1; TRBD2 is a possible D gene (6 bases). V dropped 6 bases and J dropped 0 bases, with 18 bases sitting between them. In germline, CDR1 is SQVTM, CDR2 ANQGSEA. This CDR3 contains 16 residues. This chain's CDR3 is CSVAKSAGSSYNEQFF. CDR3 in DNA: TGCAGCGTGGCTAAGTCGGCGGGGAGCTCCTACAATGAGCAGTTCTTC.

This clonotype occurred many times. The CDR3 is CASSALRGISGNTIYF. CDR3 DNA sequence: TGTGCCAGTAGTGCCTTACGGGGGATCTCTGGAAACACCATATATTTT. The genes are TRBV19 and TRBJ1-3; possibly TRBD1 for D (5 bases). The germline V gene encodes CDR1 LNHDA and CDR2 SQIVND (reference sequence). The CDR3 is made up of 16 amino acids. The V and J ends lost 5 bases and 0 bases respectively, with 14 bases between them.

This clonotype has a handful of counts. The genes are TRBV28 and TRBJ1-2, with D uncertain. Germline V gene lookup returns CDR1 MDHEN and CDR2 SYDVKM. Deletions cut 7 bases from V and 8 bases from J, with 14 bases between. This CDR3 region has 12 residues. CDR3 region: CASTDRMGGYTF. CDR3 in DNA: TGTGCCAGCACGGATCGAATGGGGGGCTACACCTTC.

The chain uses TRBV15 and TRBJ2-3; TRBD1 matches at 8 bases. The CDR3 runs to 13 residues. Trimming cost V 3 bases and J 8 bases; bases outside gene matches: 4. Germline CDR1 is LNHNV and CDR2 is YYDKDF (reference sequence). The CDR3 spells CATSREDRGTQYF. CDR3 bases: TGTGCCACCAGCAGGGAAGACAGGGGTACGCAGTATTTT.